This TCR beta chain appears in the sequencing data of a study of T cell repertoires in cytomegalovirus infection. Looking at the study overall: CMV epitopes in the study were HLA-C-restricted (recently identified) and HLA-B-restricted (well studied). Public TCR beta signatures marked donors with CMV infection and the matching HLA. Study-wide points: Dominant in the ex vivo response were TCR beta clonotypes restricted by HLA-C and specific for CMV.

TCRdb re-called the reads with MiXCR, one entry per CDR3 protein. This sample has roughly 200,000 distinct CDR3 sequences, with less than 50% found just once. Remarks on this clonotype: The antigen is not known.

This receptor was identified in a human donor in good health (CMV status not recorded). Some clones in this sample may be carry-over from other donors' samples. The source was CD8+ T cells from cultured PBMCs, collected from culture after CMV antigen stimulation.

The CDR3 is CASSSPRDDGPYEQYF. CDR3 sequence (DNA): TGTGCCAGCAGTTCACCCCGGGACGATGGCCCCTACGAGCAGTACTTC. This rearrangement joins TRBV28 to TRBJ2-7; the D call may be TRBD1 or TRBD2 (5 bases each). CDR1 and CDR2 (germline): MDHEN, SYDVKM. The CDR3 spans 16 residues. Trimming left V 4 bases short and J 2 bases short, with 18 bases between.